This T cell receptor (beta chain) was observed in a study of blood T cell repertoires in COVID-19. This CDR3 region has 15 residues. Germline V gene lookup returns CDR1 SGHRS and CDR2 YFSETQ. Trimming stripped 1 base from V and 0 bases from J, with 7 bases between. Original processing notes: Reference gene primer amplification gave nucleated cell count estimates. Assay: immunoSEQ multiplex PCR; the TCRdb copy retains only in-frame clones and omits some. V and J calls and clone size are those listed in that table; D and trimming were worked out from the DNA. The sample lists roughly 250,000 clones; around 87% were seen once.

The specimen sequenced was peripheral blood. The chain has TRBV5-1 and TRBJ2-2; D unresolved. The clonotype was recovered from a man between 60 and 75 years old who had recovered from COVID-19. The CDR3 protein is CASSLQQPNTGELFF. DNA for the CDR3: TGCGCCAGCAGCTTGCAACAGCCGAACACCGGGGAGCTGTTTTTT.